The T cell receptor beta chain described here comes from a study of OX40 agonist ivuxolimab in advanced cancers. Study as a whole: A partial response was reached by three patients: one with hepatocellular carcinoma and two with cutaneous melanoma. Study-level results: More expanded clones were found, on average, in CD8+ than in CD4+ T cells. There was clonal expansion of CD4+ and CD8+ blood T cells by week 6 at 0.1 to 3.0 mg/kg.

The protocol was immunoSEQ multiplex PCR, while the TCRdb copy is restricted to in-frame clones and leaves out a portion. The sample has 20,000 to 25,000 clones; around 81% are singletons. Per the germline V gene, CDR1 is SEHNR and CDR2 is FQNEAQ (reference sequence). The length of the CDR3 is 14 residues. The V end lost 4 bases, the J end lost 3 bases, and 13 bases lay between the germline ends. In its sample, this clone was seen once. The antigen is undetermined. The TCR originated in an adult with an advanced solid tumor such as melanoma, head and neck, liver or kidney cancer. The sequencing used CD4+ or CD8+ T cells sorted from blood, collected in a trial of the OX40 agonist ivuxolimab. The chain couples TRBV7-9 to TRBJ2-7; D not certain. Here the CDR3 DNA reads TGTGCCAGCAGCTCCCCCGACAAGTTCTACGAGCAGTACTTC. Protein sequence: CASSSPDKFYEQYF.